These 25 T cell receptor beta chains were sequenced from one sample in a study of shared clonotypes between healthy human individuals. Method: immunoSEQ multiplex PCR; TCRdb's copy keeps in-frame clones and lacks some. The sample holds about 1.1 million clones, about 72% seen once. Sequencing was done on a sample of memory CD4+ T cells from PBMCs. The sample's subset: CD45RA-negative fraction. All receptors derive from a man aged 18 to 30 in good health. Some clones in this sample may be carry-over from other donors' samples.

The chain recombines TRBV9 with TRBJ2-7; D not resolved. There are 13 residues in the CDR3. With 4 bases removed from V and 2 bases from J, the gap between germline ends came to 10 bases. Per the germline V gene, CDR1 is SGDLS and CDR2 is YYNGEE. CDR3 residues: CASSRAPAYEQYF. The DNA for the CDR3 is TGTGCCAGCAGCCGGGCCCCCGCCTACGAGCAGTACTTC.

The V and J genes are TRBV27 and TRBJ2-7; D is unclear. V was cut by 4 bases and J by 3 bases, with 4 bases left in between. Germline V lookup: CDR1 MNHEY, CDR2 SMNVEV (reference sequence). This CDR3 contains 11 residues. CDR3 region: CASSSYYEQYF. Here the CDR3 DNA reads TGTGCCAGCAGTTCTTACTACGAGCAGTACTTC.

The chain uses TRBV5-1 and TRBJ2-2, with 10 bases identical to TRBD1. The CDR3 is 15 amino acids. Trimming removed 5 bases from V and 6 bases from J; junction bases left unmatched: 7. Germline CDR1 reads SGHRS; CDR2 reads YFSETQ. CDR3 protein: CASRQGQGPAGELFF. The CDR3 coding sequence is TGCGCCAGCAGACAGGGACAGGGGCCGGCCGGGGAGCTGTTTTTT.

This clone is a singleton in its sample. This rearrangement joins TRBV18 to TRBJ2-3; 7 bases align to TRBD2. The CDR3 covers 15 residues. In germline, CDR1 is KGHSH, CDR2 LQKENI. V was pared by 5 bases and J by 5 bases, with 10 bases of the junction left unmatched. CDR3 loop: CASSFAVIAGDTQYF. In DNA form, the CDR3 reads TGTGCCAGCTCATTCGCCGTGATAGCGGGAGATACGCAGTATTTT.

This chain joins TRBV19 and TRBJ1-5; D gene unclear. Trimming stripped 3 bases from V and 0 bases from J, with 12 bases between. Germline CDR1 and CDR2: LNHDA and SQIVND (reference sequence). This CDR3 is 16 amino acids long. The CDR3, as DNA: TGTGCCAGTAGTATCATGGGAGGCCGTAGCAATCAGCCCCAGCATTTT. It encodes CASSIMGGRSNQPQHF. Based on the CDR3 plus reference TRBV19 and TRBJ1-5, the full variable domain is DGGITQSPKYLFRKEGQNVTLSCEQNLNHDAMYWYRQDPGQGLRLIYYSQIVNDFQKGDIAEGYSVSREKKESFPLTVTSAQKNPTAFYLCASSIMGGRSNQPQHFGDGTRLSIL.

The chain has TRBV25-1 and TRBJ2-1, with D perhaps TRBD1 (5 bases). V lost 2 bases and J 4 bases, leaving 9 bases between the germline ends. The CDR3 has 14 residues. CDR1 is MGHDK, CDR2 SYGVNS, per germline. CDR3: CASSEQGIYNEQFF. The DNA for the CDR3 is TGTGCCAGCAGTGAACAGGGAATTTACAATGAGCAGTTCTTC.

The rearrangement uses TRBV28 and TRBJ2-7, with 9 bases identical to TRBD1. The CDR3 runs 15 residues. Germline V gene lookup returns CDR1 MDHEN and CDR2 SYDVKM. V shed 6 bases and J 2 bases; nucleotides not matched to a gene: 8. The CDR3 loop reads CASSLTGGTPYEQYF. For the CDR3, the DNA is TGTGCCAGCAGCTTGACAGGGGGAACACCCTACGAGCAGTACTTC.

This chain uses TRBV4-1 with TRBJ2-7; the D gene is possibly TRBD2 (5 bases). Trimming left V 4 bases short and J 0 bases short, with 31 bases between. The CDR3 has 21 residues. Germline CDR1 reads MGHRA; CDR2 reads YSYEKL. CDR3 in amino acids: CASSLKPAATTSGGPSYEQYF. In DNA form, the CDR3 reads TGCGCCAGCAGCCTTAAGCCCGCAGCCACAACTTCCGGCGGGCCCTCCTACGAGCAGTACTTC.

This clone was recorded once. The V call is TRBV28, the J call TRBJ1-2, with D hard to call. V shed 4 bases and J shed 2 bases, with 14 bases lying between them. The CDR3 spans 15 residues. The V gene's germline CDR1 is MDHEN and CDR2 SYDVKM. The CDR3 coding sequence is TGTGCCAGCAGTTCGGCGAGTGATTCGAACTATGGCTACACCTTC. Its protein is CASSSASDSNYGYTF.

The CDR3 loop is CAWRLPRYRDEKLFF. In DNA form, the CDR3 reads TGTGCCTGGAGACTCCCCCGGTACAGGGATGAAAAACTGTTTTTT. The rearrangement links TRBV30 to TRBJ1-4, with D maybe TRBD1 (6 bases). V shed 3 bases and J shed 6 bases, with 17 bases lying between them. In germline, CDR1 is GTSNPN, CDR2 SVGIG (reference sequence). This CDR3 region has 15 residues. The complete variable domain, with remaining parts taken from reference TRBV30 and TRBJ1-4, reads SQTIHQWPATLVQPVGSPLSLECTVEGTSNPNLYWYRQAAGRGLQLLFYSVGIGQISSEVPQNLSASRPQDRQFILSSKKLLLSDSGFYLCAWRLPRYRDEKLFFGSGTQLSVL.

CDR3 bases: TGTGCCAGCTCAGGAGGGCCAGGGAACACCGGGGAGCTGTTTTTT. This gives the protein CASSGGPGNTGELFF. The rearrangement links TRBV18 to TRBJ2-2; TRBD2 is a possible D gene (6 bases). Trimming left V 5 bases short and J 1 base short, with 11 bases between. The germline V gene has CDR1 KGHSH and CDR2 LQKENI. The CDR3 is 15 residues long.

The chain joins TRBV10-3 to TRBJ2-3; D is tentatively TRBD1 or TRBD2 (6 bases each). V was clipped by 8 bases and J by 2 bases, with 11 bases between them. The CDR3 runs to 13 residues. Germline CDR1 reads ENHRY; CDR2 reads SYGVKD. This chain's CDR3 is CAIGGPTTDTQYF. The CDR3 region has the DNA TGTGCCATCGGGGGGCCCACCACAGATACGCAGTATTTT.

The gene calls are TRBV2 and TRBJ1-2, with D unclear. The CDR3 totals 14 residues. V gave up 6 bases and J gave up 2 bases, with 13 bases separating them. Germline V lookup: CDR1 SNHLY, CDR2 FYNNEI. The CDR3 region is CASRENRGNYGYTF. The CDR3 DNA sequence: TGTGCCAGCAGGGAAAACCGAGGGAACTATGGCTACACCTTC.

The V and J genes are TRBV19 and TRBJ1-2, with D hard to call. The CDR3 covers 14 residues. Per the germline V gene, CDR1 is LNHDA and CDR2 is SQIVND (reference sequence). Trimming removed 4 bases from V and 0 bases from J, with 9 bases in between. The CDR3 protein is CASSRTPANYGYTF. The CDR3 coding sequence is TGTGCCAGTAGTAGAACGCCCGCTAACTATGGCTACACCTTC.

The chain employs TRBV5-1 and TRBJ2-5, with TRBD1 identical over 7 bases. Trimming at V came to 1 base and at J to 2 bases, leaving 5 bases not matched to a gene. Germline values: CDR1 SGHRS, CDR2 YFSETQ. The CDR3 is 15 amino acids. DNA of the CDR3: TGCGCCAGCAGCTTGTTACAGGGGCCGCAAGAGACCCAGTACTTC. Translated: CASSLLQGPQETQYF.

This clone has a handful of counts. The rearrangement uses TRBV6-5 and TRBJ1-1, with 8 bases aligning to TRBD1. V shed 6 bases and J 4 bases; nucleotides not matched to a gene: 10. Germline V gives CDR1 MNHEY, CDR2 SVGAGI. The CDR3 is made up of 15 amino acids. CDR3 loop: CASRPDREGGTEAFF. The DNA of the CDR3 is TGTGCCAGCAGACCGGACAGGGAAGGTGGCACTGAAGCTTTCTTT.

The gene calls are TRBV9 and TRBJ2-5, with D possibly TRBD1 on 6 matching bases. CDR1 and CDR2 from the germline V gene are SGDLS and YYNGEE. This CDR3 has 15 amino acids. The germline V and J ends were trimmed by 3 bases and 4 bases, with 16 bases remaining between them. CDR3 nucleotide sequence: TGTGCCAGCAGCGGACAGGACTTTGTGGGAGAGACCCAGTACTTC. Translating it yields CASSGQDFVGETQYF.

Comments on this clone: Other nucleotide sequences in the sample specify the same CDR3. The chain uses TRBV7-2 and TRBJ2-5; possible D gene TRBD2, 5 bases. V lost 4 bases and J 2 bases, leaving 5 bases between the germline ends. CDR3 length: 12 amino acids. Germline V gene lookup returns CDR1 SGHTA and CDR2 FQGNSA. This chain's CDR3 is CASSSGQETQYF. For the CDR3, the DNA is TGTGCCAGCAGCTCGGGACAAGAGACCCAGTACTTC.

This sequence joins TRBV7-3 and TRBJ2-3; no reliable D call. The CDR3 is made up of 16 amino acids. Trimming shortened V by 3 bases and J by 4 bases, and 17 bases separated the two germline ends. Germline CDR1 SGHTA, CDR2 FQGTGA. In nucleotides, the CDR3 is TGTGCCAGCAGCTTTCTAGGGAACGGAAATTCAGATACGCAGTATTTT. This gives the protein CASSFLGNGNSDTQYF.

The chain joins TRBV19 to TRBJ2-1; the match to TRBD2 covers 9 bases. The V and J ends lost 0 bases and 9 bases, in that order; junction bases with no gene match: 6. The CDR3 sequence is 15 residues long. The V gene's germline CDR1 is LNHDA and CDR2 SQIVND (reference sequence). The CDR3 DNA is TGTGCCAGTAGTATAGATAATGGCGGGAGGGGTGAGCAGTTCTTC. Its protein is CASSIDNGGRGEQFF.

This clone was seen repeatedly, ten times or more. The chain couples TRBV11-2 to TRBJ2-2; maybe TRBD1 (6 bases). Germline V gene lookup returns CDR1 SGHAT and CDR2 FQNNGV. The ends were cut back, 3 bases at V and 6 bases at J, with 14 bases in the middle. The CDR3 covers 15 residues. This CDR3 reads CASSLLDRQSGELFF. As DNA, the CDR3 is TGTGCCAGCAGCTTGTTGGACAGACAATCCGGGGAGCTGTTTTTT.

The gene calls are TRBV4-2 and TRBJ2-5; D may be TRBD1 (6 bases). The CDR3 spans 14 residues. V lost 0 bases and J lost 7, with 12 bases in between. Germline CDR1 reads LGHNA; CDR2 reads YNFKEQ. The CDR3 loop is CASSQDWGPGTQYF. CDR3 nucleotides: TGTGCCAGCAGCCAAGATTGGGGGCCTGGGACCCAGTACTTC.

The J gene is TRBJ2-3, the V gene TRBV7-2, with 10 positions matching TRBD2. The J segment lost 5 bases and the V segment lost 2 bases, leaving 10 bases of the junction unmatched. The CDR3 runs 17 residues. Germline CDR1 and CDR2: SGHTA and FQGNSA. The CDR3 nucleotides are TGTGCCAGCAGCTTACAAGGGGTAGCGGGAGGTGTAGATACGCAGTATTTT. As protein: CASSLQGVAGGVDTQYF.

As to this clone: Other DNA sequences in this sample translate to the same CDR3. The CDR3 bases are TGTGCCAGCAGCCGGGACTACAATGAGCAGTTCTTC. Its translation: CASSRDYNEQFF. The chain couples TRBV2 to TRBJ2-1; D might be TRBD2 (5 bases). The CDR3 loop spans 12 amino acids. V was clipped by 6 bases and J by 3 bases, with 6 bases between them. The germline CDR1 and CDR2 sequences are SNHLY and FYNNEI.

Regarding this clone: This same CDR3 is encoded by further DNA sequences in the sample. The chain carries TRBV7-2 and TRBJ2-1, with 13 bases that match TRBD2. With 3 bases clipped from V and 4 bases from J, the junction kept 9 bases outside the gene matches. Germline V gives CDR1 SGHTA, CDR2 FQGNSA. CDR3 length equals 18 residues. CDR3 DNA sequence: TGTGCCAGCAGCTTCCGGACTAGCGGGAGCGGAACTTACAATGAGCAGTTCTTC. The encoded protein is CASSFRTSGSGTYNEQFF.